The text below deals with one TCR beta chain. Repertoires were generated with immunoSEQ multiplex PCR, while TCRdb's copy carries only in-frame clones and drops some. The sample consists of about 70,000 clones, 75% to 85% of them appearing once. The data originate from a study of blood T cell repertoires in COVID-19. The CDR3 loop spans 18 amino acids. Trimming at V came to 6 bases and at J to 6 bases, leaving 20 bases not matched to a gene. Germline CDR1 is SEHNR and CDR2 is FQNEAQ (reference sequence). The sequencing input was peripheral blood. The V and J genes are TRBV7-9 and TRBJ2-3, with 8 bases aligning to TRBD1. The clonotype was recovered from a man aged 25-45 years with COVID-19, enrolled during active disease. The CDR3 DNA is TGTGCCAGCAGATCCGGGCCTCAACCTCAGGGGGCGTCGGATACGCAGTATTTT. This translates into CASRSGPQPQGASDTQYF.